These 16 T cell receptor beta chains were all obtained from the same sample, sequenced in a study of blood T cell repertoires in COVID-19. Sequenced by immunoSEQ multiplex PCR; TCRdb stores in-frame clones only, minus some. The sample has approximately 60,000 clones; 70% to 90% are singletons. Sample: peripheral blood. These receptors all stem from a man between 50 and 59 years old with active COVID-19.

J is TRBJ2-3 and V is TRBV6-2 or TRBV6-3; 13 bases are a match to TRBD2. The CDR3 length is 18 residues. Germline-derived CDR1 and CDR2 are MNHEY and SVGEGT. V lost 5 bases and J lost 1; bases outside the gene matches: 9. CDR3 bases: TGTGCCAGCAGTGAGACTAGCGGGGGGCCGGGGGGCACAGATACGCAGTATTTT. Protein product: CASSETSGGPGGTDTQYF.

This chain links TRBV9 with TRBJ1-3; 8 bases are shared with TRBD1. There are 15 residues in the CDR3. Germline lookup yields CDR1 SGDLS and CDR2 YYNGEE. The junction had 4 bases not matched to a gene; V was cut back by 3 bases and J by 2 bases. CDR3 region: CASSGTGGAGNTIYF. The CDR3 DNA reads as TGTGCCAGCAGCGGAACAGGGGGTGCTGGAAACACCATATATTTT.

The chain carries TRBV5-1 and TRBJ1-2; D unclear. The V end was cut by 0 bases, the J end by 4 bases, with 16 bases between. The CDR3 runs to 16 residues. Per the germline V gene, CDR1 is SGHRS and CDR2 is YFSETQ. CDR3: CASSLGAGVTTYGYTF. The CDR3 DNA reads TGCGCCAGCAGCTTGGGGGCCGGGGTAACTACCTATGGCTACACCTTC.

This clone occurred once. The chain links TRBV6-5 to TRBJ2-5, with D possibly matching TRBD1 (7 bases). Trimming removed 2 bases from V and 5 bases from J, with 12 bases in between. Germline CDR1 and CDR2: MNHEY and SVGAGI. The CDR3 sequence is 14 residues long. As DNA, the CDR3 is TGTGCCAGCAGTTACCCACAGGGGAGGGAGACCCAGTACTTC. Protein: CASSYPQGRETQYF.

The chain recombines TRBV10-3 with TRBJ2-5; 9 nucleotides align to TRBD2. J lost 4 bases, V lost 6 bases, and 12 bases had no gene match. Germline V gene sequence: CDR1 ENHRY, CDR2 SYGVKD. The CDR3 has 16 amino acids. The chain's CDR3 is CAIRTPGGRAGETQYF. For the CDR3, the DNA is TGTGCCATCAGGACCCCCGGCGGGAGGGCCGGAGAGACCCAGTACTTC.

The chain carries TRBV23-1 and TRBJ1-2; 10 bases map to TRBD1. TRBV23-1 is reported as an ORF; its role is uncertain. The CDR3 length is 18 residues. With V trimmed by 6 bases and J by 5 bases, 18 bases remained unmatched. The CDR3 sequence: CASSLVWDRGPQNYGYTF. The CDR3 region has the DNA TGCGCCAGCAGCCTAGTGTGGGACAGGGGCCCTCAGAATTATGGCTACACCTTC.

This clone was found a few times. This sequence joins TRBV5-1 and TRBJ1-1; no clear D gene. The CDR3 has 14 amino acids. In germline, CDR1 is SGHRS, CDR2 YFSETQ. Between the trimmed V and J ends, which lost 4 bases and 1 base, there was a span of 11 bases. This CDR3 reads CASSGGKRNTEAFF. The CDR3 DNA follows: TGCGCCAGCAGCGGAGGGAAGAGGAACACTGAAGCTTTCTTT.

V gene TRBV9 combines with J gene TRBJ2-7; 9 bases match TRBD2. V trimming: 3 bases; J trimming: 1 base; junction bases outside the gene matches: 5. The CDR3 is 15 amino acids. Germline lookup yields CDR1 SGDLS and CDR2 YYNGEE. CDR3 protein: CASSAGTSLSYEQYF. In nucleotides, the CDR3 is TGTGCCAGCAGCGCCGGGACTAGCTTATCCTACGAGCAGTACTTC. The whole variable domain, remainder taken from reference TRBV9 and TRBJ2-7, is DSGVTQTPKHLITATGQRVTLRCSPRSGDLSVYWYQQSLDQGLQFLIQYYNGEERAKGNILERFSAQQFPDLHSELNLSSLELGDSALYFCASSAGTSLSYEQYFGPGTRLTVT.

This clone has only one observation. The chain is built from TRBV11-2 and TRBJ2-7; D may be TRBD1 (6 bases). CDR1 is SGHAT, CDR2 FQNNGV, per germline. Deletions cut 1 base from V and 4 bases from J, with 11 bases between. This CDR3 has 14 amino acids. The CDR3 reads CASSLGDNQYEQYF. The CDR3 region has the DNA TGTGCCAGCAGCTTAGGGGACAATCAATACGAGCAGTACTTC.

The rearrangement joins TRBV5-1 to TRBJ2-5; TRBD2 matches at 9 bases. Germline V gene data show CDR1 as SGHRS and CDR2 as YFSETQ. The CDR3 loop spans 15 amino acids. The trim removed 5 bases at V and 9 bases at J, leaving 14 bases unmatched. The CDR3 DNA reads as TGCGCCAGCAGTTTTGGGACTAGCCATGGGTTGGCCCAGTACTTC. Amino acids: CASSFGTSHGLAQYF.

The rearrangement links TRBV15 to TRBJ2-3; TRBD2 is a possible D gene (7 bases). The CDR3 runs to 16 residues. V lost 3 bases and J lost 1, with 14 bases in between. CDR1 and CDR2 (germline): LNHNV, YYDKDF (reference sequence). This CDR3 reads CATSRGGGPGTDTQYF. The CDR3, as DNA: TGTGCCACCAGCAGGGGCGGGGGCCCCGGCACAGATACGCAGTATTTT.

This clone was counted a single time. The chain links TRBV11-2 to TRBJ2-5; D might be TRBD2 (6 bases). The length of the CDR3 is 15 residues. Germline-derived CDR1 and CDR2 are SGHAT and FQNNGV. V lost 5 bases and J lost 2, with 15 bases in between. In nucleotides, the CDR3 is TGTGCCAGCAGCCCCGCCGGGAGCGATCAAGAGACCCAGTACTTC. Translation: CASSPAGSDQETQYF.

This clone has a handful of counts. The chain carries TRBV2 and TRBJ2-7, with D possibly TRBD1 on 5 matching bases. V lost 7 bases and J lost 2, with 9 bases in between. CDR1 and CDR2 from the germline V gene are SNHLY and FYNNEI. There are 12 residues in the CDR3. CDR3 in DNA: TGTGCCAGCACAGGGTTTACCTACGAGCAGTACTTC. It specifies CASTGFTYEQYF.

Here the CDR3 reads CASSRQTTGVNEKLFF. DNA for the CDR3: TGTGCCAGCAGCCGCCAGACGACAGGGGTTAATGAAAAACTGTTTTTT. The chain joins TRBV28 to TRBJ1-4, with 8 bases fitting TRBD1. This CDR3 region has 16 residues. After removal of 6 bases from V and 4 bases from J, the junction contained 10 bases not matched to a gene. The germline V gene encodes CDR1 MDHEN and CDR2 SYDVKM.

J is TRBJ2-7 and V is TRBV29-1; 7 nucleotides align to TRBD1. The CDR3 sequence is 13 residues long. Looked up from germline, CDR1 is SQVTM and CDR2 is ANQGSEA. Germline trimming cut 3 bases from V and 1 base from J; bases unmatched to any gene: 3. CDR3 in amino acids: CSVEPGGSYEQYF. CDR3 bases: TGCAGCGTTGAGCCAGGGGGTTCCTACGAGCAGTACTTC.

The gene calls are TRBV20-1 and TRBJ1-1, with D tentatively TRBD1 (6 bases). CDR1 and CDR2 from the germline V gene are DFQATT and SNEGSKA (reference sequence). Trimming took off 3 bases at V and 4 bases at J, with 12 bases between the two ends. CDR3 length equals 13 residues. The CDR3 sequence: CSASKSRGTEAFF. The CDR3 DNA reads as TGCAGTGCTAGTAAGTCCAGGGGCACTGAAGCTTTCTTT.